This TCR beta chain was observed in a study of T cell repertoires in cytomegalovirus infection. At the level of the study: The public TCR beta signatures pointed to both CMV infection and matching HLA type.

The ends lost 5 bases at V and 6 bases at J; junction bases unmatched: 16. The CDR3 sequence is 17 residues long. The germline CDR1 and CDR2 sequences are MNHNY and SVGAGI (reference sequence). Broader study findings: Based on cumulative public TCR beta family frequency, carriers of CMV plus the relevant HLA were identified. Dominating the ex vivo response were HLA-C-restricted CMV-specific TCR beta clonotypes.

TCRdb passed the reads through MiXCR, listing each CDR3 protein once. The sample consists of some 150,000 distinct CDR3 sequences, 23% of them appearing once. About this clonotype itself: Its antigen is as yet unknown.

The chain has TRBV6-6 and TRBJ1-5, with TRBD1 identical over 7 bases. The receptor was isolated from a human donor in good health (CMV status not recorded). Some clones in this sample may be carry-over from other donors' samples. The source material was PBMCs. DNA of the CDR3: TGTGCCAGCAGTCCCCCTACCTACCCGACAGGGACTCAGCCCCAGCATTTT. It translates to CASSPPTYPTGTQPQHF.